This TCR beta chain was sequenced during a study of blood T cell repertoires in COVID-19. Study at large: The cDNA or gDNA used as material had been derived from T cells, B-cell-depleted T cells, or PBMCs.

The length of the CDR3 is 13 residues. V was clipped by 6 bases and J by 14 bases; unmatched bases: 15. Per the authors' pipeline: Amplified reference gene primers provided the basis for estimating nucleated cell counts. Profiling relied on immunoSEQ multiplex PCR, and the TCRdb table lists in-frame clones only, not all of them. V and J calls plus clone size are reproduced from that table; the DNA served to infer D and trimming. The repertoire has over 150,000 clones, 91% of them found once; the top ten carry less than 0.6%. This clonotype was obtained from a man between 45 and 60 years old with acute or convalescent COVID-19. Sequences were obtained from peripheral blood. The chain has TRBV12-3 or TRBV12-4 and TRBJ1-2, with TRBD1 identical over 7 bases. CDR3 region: CASSPSIRDSGTF. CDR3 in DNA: TGTGCCAGCAGCCCCTCAATCCGGGACAGTGGTACCTTC.